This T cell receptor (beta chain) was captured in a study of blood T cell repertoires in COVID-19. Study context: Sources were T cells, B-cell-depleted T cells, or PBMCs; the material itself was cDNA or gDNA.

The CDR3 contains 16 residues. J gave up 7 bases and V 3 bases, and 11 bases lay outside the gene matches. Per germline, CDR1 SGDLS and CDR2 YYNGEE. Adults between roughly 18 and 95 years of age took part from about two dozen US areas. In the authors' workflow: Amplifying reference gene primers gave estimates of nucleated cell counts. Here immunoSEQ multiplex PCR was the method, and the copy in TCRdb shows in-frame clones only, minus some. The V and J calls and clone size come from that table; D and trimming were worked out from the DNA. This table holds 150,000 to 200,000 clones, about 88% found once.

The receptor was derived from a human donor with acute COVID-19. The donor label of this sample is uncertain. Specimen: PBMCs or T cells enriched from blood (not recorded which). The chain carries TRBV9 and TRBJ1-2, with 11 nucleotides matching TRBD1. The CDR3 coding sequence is TGTGCCAGCAGCGACGGACAGGGGGCGTTTTTCGGTGGCTACACCTTC. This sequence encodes CASSDGQGAFFGGYTF.